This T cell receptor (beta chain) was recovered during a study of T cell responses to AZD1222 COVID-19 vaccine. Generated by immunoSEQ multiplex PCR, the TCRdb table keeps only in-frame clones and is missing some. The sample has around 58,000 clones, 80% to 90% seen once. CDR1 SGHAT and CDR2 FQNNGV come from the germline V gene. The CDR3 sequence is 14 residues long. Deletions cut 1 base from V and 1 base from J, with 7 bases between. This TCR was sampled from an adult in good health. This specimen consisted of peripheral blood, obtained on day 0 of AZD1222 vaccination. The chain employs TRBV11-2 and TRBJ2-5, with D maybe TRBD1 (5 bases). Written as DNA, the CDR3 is TGTGCCAGCAGCTTAGGCAGGGCCCAAGAGACCCAGTACTTC. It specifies CASSLGRAQETQYF.